What follows are 17 T cell receptor beta chains derived from one specimen sequenced in a study of tumor-infiltrating lymphocytes in localized non-small cell lung cancer. Only in-frame clones appear in the TCRdb table, and some are missing; sequencing was by immunoSEQ multiplex PCR. This table has thousands of clones, around three quarters appearing once. The source material was uninvolved lung tissue not adjacent to the tumor. The receptor set was obtained from a human donor with non-small cell lung cancer.

The chain recombines TRBV6-4 with TRBJ2-3, with TRBD1 identical over 9 bases. This CDR3 region has 13 residues. V trimming: 6 bases; J trimming: 5 bases; junction bases outside the gene matches: 3. Germline values: CDR1 MRHNA, CDR2 SNTAGT. CDR3 region: CASRRTGEDTQYF. CDR3 bases: TGTGCCAGCAGGCGGACAGGGGAAGATACGCAGTATTTT.

The chain uses TRBV28 and TRBJ1-1; 8 positions match TRBD1. Germline assignment: CDR1 MDHEN and CDR2 SYDVKM. This CDR3 comprises 13 residues. Trimming cost V 8 bases and J 5 bases; bases outside gene matches: 7. The CDR3 here is CASHLQGGTEAFF. The CDR3 nucleotides read TGTGCCAGCCACCTACAGGGGGGGACTGAAGCTTTCTTT.

The chain employs TRBV27 and TRBJ1-1; no clear D gene. V lost 3 bases, J lost 2 bases, and 16 bases lay in between. CDR3 length equals 16 residues. Germline assignment: CDR1 MNHEY and CDR2 SMNVEV (reference sequence). CDR3 sequence reads: CASSFDPDTYNTEAFF. Written as DNA, the CDR3 is TGTGCCAGCAGTTTTGATCCCGATACTTATAACACTGAAGCTTTCTTT.

The chain links TRBV7-8 to TRBJ2-5; the match to TRBD2 covers 7 bases. The CDR3 is 18 residues long. Germline V gene data show CDR1 as SGHVS and CDR2 as FQNEAQ. V dropped 1 base and J dropped 4; count of bases not matched to a gene: 15. CDR3 region: CASSLGLLRGGIGETQYF. The CDR3 DNA reads as TGTGCCAGCAGCTTAGGGCTCTTGCGGGGAGGGATCGGAGAGACCCAGTACTTC.

CDR3 residues: CASSSGRGEKLFF. DNA of the CDR3: TGTGCCAGCAGTTCCGGACGGGGAGAAAAACTGTTTTTT. The chain combines TRBV6-6 with TRBJ1-4, with no clear D. Looked up from germline, CDR1 is MNHNY and CDR2 is SVGAGI (reference sequence). V was pared by 4 bases and J by 8 bases, with 11 bases between. The CDR3 loop spans 13 amino acids.

The V gene is TRBV6-4, the J gene TRBJ2-1, with 7 bases that match TRBD1. This CDR3 has 13 amino acids. The trim removed 2 bases at V and 5 bases at J, leaving 0 bases unmatched. The germline gives CDR1 MRHNA, CDR2 SNTAGT. The CDR3 sequence is CASSDRGHNEQFF. The CDR3 nucleotides are TGTGCCAGCAGTGACAGGGGGCACAATGAGCAGTTCTTC.

The chain carries TRBV19 and TRBJ2-3; TRBD2 matches at 8 bases. This CDR3 has 15 residues. Germline assignment: CDR1 LNHDA and CDR2 SQIVND (reference sequence). J gave up 2 bases and V 4 bases, and 5 bases lay outside the gene matches. This CDR3 reads CASSRLAGTTDTQYF. The DNA of the CDR3 is TGTGCCAGTAGTAGGCTAGCGGGTACCACAGATACGCAGTATTTT.

This chain connects TRBV9 to TRBJ2-7; TRBD2 matches at 12 bases. Losses at the gene ends were 4 bases for V and 3 bases for J; bases not matched to a gene: 8. Germline V CDR1 and CDR2: SGDLS, YYNGEE. This CDR3 spans 16 amino acids. CDR3 in DNA: TGTGCCAGCAGCCCCGATGGACTAGCGGGACACTACGAGCAGTACTTC. Amino acid sequence: CASSPDGLAGHYEQYF. Supplemented by reference TRBV9 and TRBJ2-7, the full variable domain reads DSGVTQTPKHLITATGQRVTLRCSPRSGDLSVYWYQQSLDQGLQFLIQYYNGEERAKGNILERFSAQQFPDLHSELNLSSLELGDSALYFCASSPDGLAGHYEQYFGPGTRLTVT.

This chain connects TRBV19 to TRBJ2-5, with 9 bases aligning to TRBD1. This CDR3 contains 16 residues. V lost 5 bases to trimming and J lost 4 bases; unmatched junction nucleotides: 11. Germline V gene data show CDR1 as LNHDA and CDR2 as SQIVND (reference sequence). The CDR3 is CASSVMAGTGRETQYF. Here the CDR3 DNA reads TGTGCCAGTAGTGTAATGGCCGGGACAGGGAGAGAGACCCAGTACTTC.

The gene calls are TRBV27 and TRBJ2-1; either TRBD1 or TRBD2 may fit D (6 bases each). Germline values: CDR1 MNHEY, CDR2 SMNVEV (reference sequence). V was clipped by 4 bases and J by 10 bases, with 17 bases between them. The CDR3 is 14 residues long. CDR3 nucleotide sequence: TGTGCCAGCAGTTATGGAGGGGGAGCCAGGGAGCAGTTCTTC. This sequence encodes CASSYGGGAREQFF.

This chain links TRBV5-1 with TRBJ1-4; D remains unclear. Germline V gene lookup returns CDR1 SGHRS and CDR2 YFSETQ. V was cut by 0 bases and J by 4 bases, with 7 bases left in between. This CDR3 has 14 residues. The CDR3 protein is CASSLARFNEKLFF. The CDR3 DNA sequence: TGCGCCAGCAGCTTGGCCCGATTTAATGAAAAACTGTTTTTT.

This clone is medium-sized (0.01 to 0.1%) by share. The chain carries TRBV15 and TRBJ1-5, with 7 bases that match TRBD1. Trimming removed 5 bases from V and 3 bases from J; junction bases left unmatched: 13. CDR1 is LNHNV, CDR2 YYDKDF, per germline (reference sequence). The CDR3 sequence is 17 residues long. The CDR3 is CATSRSITGQNNQPQHF. The CDR3, as DNA: TGTGCCACCAGCCGATCAATAACGGGACAGAACAATCAGCCCCAGCATTTT.

The chain combines TRBV2 with TRBJ2-7, with D perhaps matching TRBD2 (6 bases). The V end was cut by 0 bases, the J end by 3 bases, with 15 bases between. This CDR3 comprises 16 residues. Germline assignment: CDR1 SNHLY and CDR2 FYNNEI. CDR3 DNA sequence: TGTGCCAGCAGTGAAGCACATTTCGCGGGGAACTACGAGCAGTACTTC. It is translated as CASSEAHFAGNYEQYF.

The chain has TRBV5-1 and TRBJ2-7; D may be TRBD2 (6 bases). This CDR3 spans 17 amino acids. Germline lookup yields CDR1 SGHRS and CDR2 YFSETQ. Trimming left V 1 base short and J 6 bases short, with 23 bases between. In DNA form, the CDR3 reads TGCGCCAGCAGCTTGTTCACCCACACACTAGCTTTCCTCGAGCAGTACTTC. Protein sequence: CASSLFTHTLAFLEQYF.

V usage is TRBV7-2 and J usage is TRBJ2-1; D tentatively reads TRBD1 or TRBD2 (6 bases each). The V gene's germline CDR1 is SGHTA and CDR2 FQGNSA. Trimming removed 5 bases at V and 2 bases at J, with 16 bases between. The CDR3 totals 16 residues. The DNA for the CDR3 is TGTGCCAGCAGCCAGATGGGGGGCGGGACCTACAATGAGCAGTTCTTC. It encodes CASSQMGGGTYNEQFF.

This rearrangement joins TRBV5-4 to TRBJ2-5, with TRBD2 as a possible D gene (5 bases). Germline V gives CDR1 SGHNT, CDR2 YYREEE (reference sequence). This CDR3 has 13 amino acids. V lost 4 bases, J lost 5 bases, and 12 bases lay in between. The CDR3 here is CASSPSSPETQYF. The DNA for the CDR3 is TGTGCCAGCAGCCCCTCTAGCCCCGAGACCCAGTACTTC.

The CDR3 region has the DNA TGTGCCAGCAGCCGAATCGGGACTAGCGGCTACAATGAGCAGTTCTTC. Protein product: CASSRIGTSGYNEQFF. The chain is built from TRBV14 and TRBJ2-1; 11 bases agree with TRBD2. The CDR3 extends over 16 amino acids. Per germline, CDR1 SGHDN and CDR2 FVKESK. V trimming: 4 bases; J trimming: 3 bases; junction bases outside the gene matches: 5.